The clone carrying this TCR beta chain has more than one count but fewer than ten. V was shortened by 6 bases and J by 0 bases, with 11 bases between the two germline ends. CDR1 SGHTA and CDR2 FQGNSA come from the germline V gene. The CDR3 covers 14 residues. This specimen comes from a study of blood T cell repertoires in COVID-19. Looking at the study overall: Samples of COVID-19 (acute and convalescent) were obtained from the United States, Italy and Spain. PBMCs, B-cell-depleted T cells, or T cells provided the cDNA or gDNA that made up the material.

Methods used by the authors: Nucleated cell number was recorded as an estimate derived from reference gene primer amplification. Profiling relied on immunoSEQ multiplex PCR, and the TCRdb table lists in-frame clones only, not all of them. That table is the source of V, J and clone size, and D and trimming were worked out from the DNA. The sample shows hundreds of thousands of clones, roughly 85% of them seen only once. The gene calls are TRBV7-2 and TRBJ1-1; TRBD1 is a possible D gene (5 bases). Input material: peripheral blood. The receptor comes from a woman older than 75 with acute or convalescent COVID-19. CDR3 loop: CASRQGILNTEAFF. CDR3 bases: TGTGCCAGCAGGCAGGGTATCTTGAACACTGAAGCTTTCTTT. Combining the CDR3 with reference TRBV7-2 and TRBJ1-1 gives the whole variable domain GAGVSQSPSNKVTEKGKDVELRCDPISGHTALYWYRQSLGQGLEFLIYFQGNSAPDKSGLPSDRFSAERTGGSVSTLTIQRTQQEDSAVYLCASRQGILNTEAFFGQGTRLTVV.